The source of this T cell receptor (beta chain) is a study of beta chain features in type 1 diabetes. Overall study findings and caveats: For Type 1 diabetes patients, all four CD4+ subsets carried TCRB CDR3s that were moderately but significantly shorter.

This clone was recorded a few times. The antigen is undetermined. Expressed TCRB transcripts were sequenced because the entire RNA isolate underwent reverse transcription. Sequencing was performed with immunoSEQ multiplex PCR; in TCRdb, only in-frame clones are kept and a portion is missing. The sample records approximately 150,000 clones, approximately 13% being singletons. V lost 3 bases and J lost 13; bases outside the gene matches: 5. The CDR3 contains 11 residues. Germline CDR1 reads SQVTM; CDR2 reads ANQGSEA. The chain couples TRBV29-1 to TRBJ1-5; TRBD1 agrees at 8 bases. Specimen: central memory CD4+ T cells from blood. This clonotype was sampled from a man aged 18 to 29 with type 1 diabetes. This CDR3 reads CSVEGQGAQHF. The CDR3 bases are TGCAGCGTTGAGGGGCAGGGGGCGCAGCATTTT.